The clone carrying this TCR beta chain appeared a single time. Its target is not known. Specified treatment: around 19 received Ad26.COV2.S at low or high dose, single or two shots; about 5 received placebo; per-sample allocation not given. Sampling was performed 63 days after the first vaccine or placebo injection. It was Wuhan-strain SARS-CoV-2 spike that the Ad26 vaccine vector expressed. CDR3 size: 15 residues. The J segment lost 5 bases and the V segment lost 3 bases, leaving 6 bases of the junction unmatched. Per the germline V gene, CDR1 is PRHDT and CDR2 is FYEKMQ (reference sequence). Sequencing was performed with immunoSEQ multiplex PCR; in TCRdb, only in-frame clones are kept and a portion is missing. The profile shows some 290,000 clones, around four fifths of them singletons. This record belongs to a study of Ad26.COV2.S vaccination and SARS-CoV-2 variants. Turning to the study itself: Within the COV1001 Ad26.COV2.S trial arm, the donor was enrolled. Intramuscular Ad26.COV2.S doses were given once or twice, 56 days apart.

General study findings and limits: It is possible that the TCR breadth and depth analyses underestimated the total T cell responses.

The receptor's source is a person aged 18-60 years who received the Ad26.COV2.S COVID-19 vaccine or a placebo. The chain links TRBV13 to TRBJ2-2; TRBD2 aligns across 7 bases. Sequenced here: peripheral blood, sampled in a trial of Ad26.COV2.S vaccine versus placebo. In DNA form, the CDR3 reads TGTGCCAGCAGCTTTGAGCGGGGAGGTACCGGGGAGCTGTTTTTT. It yields the protein CASSFERGGTGELFF.